A single sample gave rise to the 20 T cell receptor beta chains below, sequenced in a study of T cell changes during pregnancy in multiple sclerosis. Libraries were prepared by immunoSEQ multiplex PCR; TCRdb keeps only in-frame clonotypes and omits some of them. The table has approximately 80,000 clones, just over 90% seen once. The source material was peripheral blood, sampled in the second trimester of pregnancy. These receptors were obtained from a female donor in good health, enrolled as a control in a pregnancy study.

To note about this clone: The junction differs from germline at one of its ends, possibly a read error. The CDR3 sequence is CASSHPGSNEQYF. In DNA, the CDR3 is TGTGCCAGCAGTCACCCAGGCTCCAACGAGCAGTACTTC. This chain connects TRBV27 to TRBJ2-7; D gene uncertain. CDR3 length equals 13 residues. Per germline, CDR1 MNHEY and CDR2 SMNVEV (reference sequence).

The chain joins TRBV19 to TRBJ1-3; perhaps TRBD1 as D (5 bases). Germline V CDR1 and CDR2: LNHDA, SQIVND (reference sequence). Trimming removed 3 bases at V and 0 bases at J, with 9 bases between. CDR3 size: 15 residues. CDR3 sequence reads: CASSIGGTSGNTIYF. CDR3 bases: TGTGCCAGTAGTATCGGCGGGACCTCTGGAAACACCATATATTTT. The full variable domain, with the rest looked up from reference TRBV19 and TRBJ1-3, is DGGITQSPKYLFRKEGQNVTLSCEQNLNHDAMYWYRQDPGQGLRLIYYSQIVNDFQKGDIAEGYSVSREKKESFPLTVTSAQKNPTAFYLCASSIGGTSGNTIYFGEGSWLTVV.

The gene calls are TRBV19 and TRBJ1-5; D is perhaps TRBD1 (5 bases). The CDR3 runs to 16 residues. The V gene's germline CDR1 is LNHDA and CDR2 SQIVND (reference sequence). Trimming stripped 5 bases from V and 1 base from J, with 15 bases between. The CDR3 DNA reads TGTGCCAGTAGTCCGACGGGGGAAGGGAGCAATCAGCCCCAGCATTTT. It specifies CASSPTGEGSNQPQHF.

This rearrangement joins TRBV11-3 to TRBJ1-1, with a tentative D call TRBD1 (6 bases). This CDR3 is built from 16 residues. Per germline, CDR1 SGHNT and CDR2 YENEEA. Trimming pared 10 bases from V and 1 base from J, leaving 22 bases between. The CDR3 nucleotides read TGTGCCATTTCGGGGGGCACCCGCCCAGCGAACACTGAAGCTTTCTTT. This gives the protein CAISGGTRPANTEAFF.

This chain joins TRBV18 and TRBJ2-1, with 7 bases that match TRBD1. Germline CDR1 is KGHSH and CDR2 is LQKENI. Germline trimming cut 2 bases from V and 7 bases from J; bases unmatched to any gene: 17. The CDR3 loop spans 18 amino acids. CDR3 in amino acids: CASSPSGILRGLENEQFF. The CDR3 DNA is TGTGCCAGCTCACCATCTGGTATCCTGAGGGGGCTAGAAAATGAGCAGTTCTTC.

J is TRBJ1-6 and V is TRBV6-5; 7 positions match TRBD1. The length of the CDR3 is 14 residues. J lost 8 bases, V lost 7 bases, and 8 bases had no gene match. Germline V lookup: CDR1 MNHEY, CDR2 SVGAGI. Here the CDR3 reads CASTHRGTDSPLHF. DNA of the CDR3: TGTGCCAGCACCCACAGGGGAACTGATTCACCCCTCCACTTT.

The chain carries TRBV29-1 and TRBJ1-2, with D possibly matching TRBD1 (5 bases). Trimming removed 5 bases at V and 5 bases at J, with 18 bases between. The CDR3 is 14 amino acids. Germline lookup yields CDR1 SQVTM and CDR2 ANQGSEA. Here the CDR3 reads CSVFPQGGRYGYTF. DNA for the CDR3: TGCAGCGTTTTTCCGCAGGGAGGGCGTTATGGCTACACCTTC.

The chain couples TRBV5-1 to TRBJ2-3; the D gene is possibly TRBD1 (6 bases). The ends were cut back, 3 bases at V and 0 bases at J, with 11 bases in the middle. CDR1 and CDR2 (germline): SGHRS, YFSETQ. The CDR3 is made up of 15 amino acids. The CDR3 loop is CASSSDRLSTDTQYF. Written as DNA, the CDR3 is TGCGCCAGCAGCTCCGACAGGCTCAGCACAGATACGCAGTATTTT.

The chain uses TRBV6-1 and TRBJ1-2; no firm D call. V dropped 8 bases and J dropped 4 bases, with 20 bases sitting between them. Germline V gene lookup returns CDR1 MNHNS and CDR2 SASEGT. This CDR3 region has 15 residues. The CDR3 here is CASEAEAEAPYGYTF. The DNA of the CDR3 is TGTGCCAGCGAGGCGGAGGCCGAGGCACCCTATGGCTACACCTTC.

The chain uses TRBV7-9 and TRBJ2-3; 12 bases are a match to TRBD2. V dropped 6 bases and J dropped 3; count of bases not matched to a gene: 4. Germline V gives CDR1 SEHNR, CDR2 FQNEAQ (reference sequence). The CDR3 spans 15 residues. CDR3 amino acids: CASRYGLAGTDTQYF. CDR3 DNA sequence: TGTGCCAGCAGATACGGACTAGCGGGAACAGATACGCAGTATTTT.

CDR3: CASSLGPNDDQPQHF. The CDR3 region has the DNA TGTGCCAGCAGTTTAGGGCCTAACGACGATCAGCCCCAGCATTTT. V is TRBV27 and J is TRBJ1-5; no clear D gene. This CDR3 comprises 15 residues. Trimming took off 2 bases at V and 5 bases at J, with 13 bases between the two ends. Germline CDR1 and CDR2: MNHEY and SMNVEV (reference sequence).

The V and J genes are TRBV6-5 and TRBJ1-2; 7 bases are shared with TRBD1. From germline, CDR1 is MNHEY and CDR2 SVGAGI. The V and J ends lost 6 bases and 8 bases, in that order; junction bases with no gene match: 9. The CDR3 contains 13 residues. CDR3 amino acids: CASRPTGVYGYTF. CDR3 coding DNA: TGTGCCAGCAGACCCACAGGGGTCTACGGCTACACCTTC.

The chain carries TRBV7-9 and TRBJ1-1; D is unclear. CDR1 SEHNR and CDR2 FQNEAQ come from the germline V gene (reference sequence). CDR3 size: 17 residues. Trimming left V 5 bases short and J 5 bases short, with 24 bases between. In DNA, the CDR3 is TGTGCCAGCAGCCGCCCGGGCCGGGGAGGATTTCGAACTGAAGCTTTCTTT. Its protein product is CASSRPGRGGFRTEAFF.

This chain uses TRBV10-2 with TRBJ2-1; no clear D. Trimming shortened V by 8 bases and J by 2 bases, and 10 bases separated the two germline ends. Germline loops: CDR1 WSHSY, CDR2 SAAADI. The CDR3 sequence is 13 residues long. In nucleotides, the CDR3 is TGCGCCAGCCAAGACTTGGCCTACAATGAGCAGTTCTTC. The encoded protein is CASQDLAYNEQFF.

The rearrangement links TRBV9 to TRBJ2-1; 9 bases fit TRBD2. Germline V gene lookup returns CDR1 SGDLS and CDR2 YYNGEE. CDR3 size: 16 residues. V shed 4 bases and J 7 bases; nucleotides not matched to a gene: 12. Here the CDR3 reads CASSLLAGGAGNEQFF. The CDR3 DNA follows: TGTGCCAGCAGCCTCTTGGCGGGGGGGGCCGGGAATGAGCAGTTCTTC.

V is TRBV7-8 and J is TRBJ1-5; D is possibly TRBD1 (6 bases). The CDR3 consists of 14 residues. The V gene lost 4 bases and the J gene lost 4 bases, with 11 bases spanning the gap. From germline, CDR1 is SGHVS and CDR2 FQNEAQ. The CDR3 DNA sequence: TGTGCCAGCAGCTCAGGACAGTATAATCAGCCCCAGCATTTT. It specifies CASSSGQYNQPQHF.

This chain links TRBV4-1 with TRBJ2-5; 7 bases are shared with TRBD2. The CDR3 spans 16 residues. Per the germline V gene, CDR1 is MGHRA and CDR2 is YSYEKL. J lost 4 bases, V lost 1 base, and 9 bases had no gene match. CDR3 region: CASSQGGGFVSETQYF. DNA of the CDR3: TGCGCCAGCAGCCAAGGGGGGGGTTTTGTTTCAGAGACCCAGTACTTC.

The chain is built from TRBV5-6 and TRBJ2-7; 8 bases match TRBD1. Trimming removed 5 bases from V and 1 base from J; junction bases left unmatched: 8. This CDR3 is 15 amino acids long. Germline CDR1 SGHDT, CDR2 YYEEEE. CDR3 residues: CASSFRTGPSYEQYF. The DNA for the CDR3 is TGTGCCAGCAGTTTTCGGACAGGGCCATCCTACGAGCAGTACTTC.

The rearrangement links TRBV4-3 to TRBJ2-7; D unclear. Germline CDR1 and CDR2: LGHNA and YSLEER. V shed 0 bases and J shed 5 bases, with 8 bases lying between them. This CDR3 has 13 residues. The CDR3 reads CASSQEYFDEQYF. CDR3 coding DNA: TGCGCCAGCAGCCAAGAGTACTTCGACGAGCAGTACTTC.

The rearrangement joins TRBV9 to TRBJ1-2, with unresolved D. V lost 3 bases to trimming and J lost 4 bases, with 25 bases between them. The germline V gene has CDR1 SGDLS and CDR2 YYNGEE. The CDR3 length is 18 residues. The CDR3 region has the DNA TGTGCCAGCAGCGAACCTTTACCCTCCGGCAGACTGTTCTATGGCTACACCTTC. Protein: CASSEPLPSGRLFYGYTF. Combining the CDR3 with reference TRBV9 and TRBJ1-2 gives the whole variable domain DSGVTQTPKHLITATGQRVTLRCSPRSGDLSVYWYQQSLDQGLQFLIQYYNGEERAKGNILERFSAQQFPDLHSELNLSSLELGDSALYFCASSEPLPSGRLFYGYTFGSGTRLTVV.